This T cell receptor beta chain was observed in a study of early T cells in non-severe SARS-CoV-2 infection. Study in general: Bulk RNA taken from unsorted whole blood was sequenced, leaving chains unpaired. Overall study findings and caveats: The matching step, a VDJdb search, favored anti-spike CD8 responses and missed private and CD4 specificities.

Molecules of cDNA were individually given unique molecular identifiers that were attached to them. From the 5' RACE reads, TCRdb called clonotypes with MiXCR, one entry per CDR3 protein. In the table there are more than 20,000 distinct CDR3 sequences, around 3.9% of which are singletons. This clonotype was recorded many times. The antigen remains unidentified. CDR1 SGHTA and CDR2 FQGTGA come from the germline V gene. With 5 bases clipped from V and 2 bases from J, the junction kept 6 bases outside the gene matches. This CDR3 region has 15 residues. Sequencing was performed on whole blood. This clonotype was obtained from an adult who was a healthcare worker with PCR-confirmed SARS-CoV-2 infection or an uninfected control (not recorded which). This chain uses TRBV7-3 with TRBJ2-3, with TRBD2 matching over 8 bases. CDR3 amino acids: CASSIGGLVTDTQYF. CDR3 sequence (DNA): TGTGCCAGCAGCATTGGGGGACTAGTCACAGATACGCAGTATTTT.